This T cell receptor beta chain derives from a study of human T cells and chemical hapten exposure. The study, taken as a whole, reports: DPC sensitization did not alter TCRs above 1 in 1000 frequency.

Documented time point: patch test 1, 2 weeks after DPC sensitization. Specified treatment: therapeutic diphenylcyclopropenone sensitization with weekly scalp DPC. Donation of samples came from alopecia patients who were 18 to 70 years old and suitable for DPC. Germline lookup yields CDR1 MNHNS and CDR2 SASEGT. V trimming: 6 bases; J trimming: 9 bases; junction bases outside the gene matches: 8. The CDR3 is 14 residues long. This clonotype was observed many times. Its antigen is unidentified. The library gave individual cDNA molecules unique molecular identifiers. One entry per CDR3 protein results from TCRdb running MiXCR on the RACE reads. Found here are approximately 60,000 distinct CDR3 sequences, about 9.3% of them singletons; the top ten hold about an eighth.

The sequencing used whole blood, collected in connection with sensitization to the hapten diphenylcyclopropenone (DPC). The TCR originated in a middle-aged woman with alopecia areata. Some clones in this sample may be carry-over from other donors' samples. The chain carries TRBV6-1 and TRBJ2-1; TRBD1 matches 10 bases. The CDR3 spells CASRPGQGNGEQFF. Here the CDR3 DNA reads TGTGCCAGCAGACCGGGACAGGGGAATGGTGAGCAGTTCTTC.